This TCR beta chain appears in the sequencing data of a study of tumor and adjacent non-tumor tissue in lung cancer. RNA was extracted from bulk tissue without any cell sorting. This non-tumor lung sample came from over 3 cm beyond the tumor edge. Three rounds of nested PCR, following a modified ARM-PCR protocol, produced the TCRbeta library. MiXCR was run by TCRdb on the multiplex PCR reads, yielding one entry per CDR3 protein. Of roughly 70,000 distinct CDR3 sequences listed, roughly 70% are singletons. V was shortened by 9 bases and J by 4 bases, with 18 bases between the two germline ends. The germline CDR1 and CDR2 sequences are SGHRS and YFSETQ. This CDR3 contains 14 residues. As to this clonotype: Its antigen is undetermined.

Study-wide points: Compared with tumor, normal lung showed significantly lower TCR diversity.

This TCR was recovered from a woman aged 45-65 years with non-small cell lung cancer. Sequenced sample: distant non-tumor lung tissue. The gene calls are TRBV5-1 and TRBJ2-3; D is uncertain. The CDR3 region is CANSGIGRADTQYF. The CDR3, as DNA: TGCGCCAACAGTGGGATAGGACGCGCAGATACGCAGTATTTT.